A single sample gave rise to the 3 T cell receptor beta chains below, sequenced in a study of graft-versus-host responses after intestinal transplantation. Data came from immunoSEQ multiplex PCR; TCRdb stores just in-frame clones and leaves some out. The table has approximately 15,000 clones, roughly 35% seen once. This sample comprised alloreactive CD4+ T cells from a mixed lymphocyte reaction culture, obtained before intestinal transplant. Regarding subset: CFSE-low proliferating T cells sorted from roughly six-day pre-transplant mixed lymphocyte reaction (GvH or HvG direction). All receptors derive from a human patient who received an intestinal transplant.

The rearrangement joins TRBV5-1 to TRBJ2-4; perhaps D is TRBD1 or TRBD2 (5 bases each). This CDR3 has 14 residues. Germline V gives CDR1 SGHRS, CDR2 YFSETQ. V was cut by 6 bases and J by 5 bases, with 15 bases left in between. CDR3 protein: CASTDPRDENIQYF. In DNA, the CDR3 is TGCGCCAGCACCGACCCACGGGACGAAAACATTCAGTACTTC.

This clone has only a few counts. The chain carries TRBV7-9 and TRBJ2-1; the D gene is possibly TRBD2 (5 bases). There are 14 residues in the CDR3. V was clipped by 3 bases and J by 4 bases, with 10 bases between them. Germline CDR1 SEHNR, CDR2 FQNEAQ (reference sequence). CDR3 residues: CASSFGVGYNEQFF. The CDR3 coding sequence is TGTGCCAGCAGCTTCGGGGTAGGGTACAATGAGCAGTTCTTC. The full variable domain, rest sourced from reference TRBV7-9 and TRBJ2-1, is DTGVSQNPRHKITKRGQNVTFRCDPISEHNRLYWYRQTLGQGPEFLTYFQNEAQLEKSRLLSDRFSAERPKGSFSTLEIQRTEQGDSAMYLCASSFGVGYNEQFFGPGTRLTVL.

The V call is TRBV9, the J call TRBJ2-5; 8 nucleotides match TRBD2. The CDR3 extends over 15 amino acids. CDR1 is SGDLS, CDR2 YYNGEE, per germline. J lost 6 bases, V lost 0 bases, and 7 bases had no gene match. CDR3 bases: TGTGCCAGCAGCGTAGGTGCGGGGGGTCAGAAGACCCAGTACTTC. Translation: CASSVGAGGQKTQYF.